Shown below are 5 T cell receptor beta chains from a single sample sequenced in a study of blood T cell repertoires in COVID-19. Sequenced by immunoSEQ multiplex PCR; TCRdb stores in-frame clones only, minus some. The sample has about 280,000 clones; around 88% are singletons. The sequencing sample was made of PBMCs or T cells enriched from blood (not recorded which). The source is a woman in her 40s who had recovered from COVID-19.

The chain links TRBV24-1 to TRBJ2-7; D might be TRBD1 (6 bases). Germline lookup yields CDR1 KGHDR and CDR2 SFDVKD. Trimming cost V 2 bases and J 4 bases, with 14 bases left between them. This CDR3 has 15 amino acids. CDR3 sequence: CATSDWQGNRYEQYF. Here the CDR3 DNA reads TGTGCCACCAGTGATTGGCAGGGGAATAGGTACGAGCAGTACTTC.

This clone was seen a single time. The V and J genes are TRBV28 and TRBJ1-5; D is ambiguous. This CDR3 has 15 residues. Germline loops: CDR1 MDHEN, CDR2 SYDVKM. The V gene lost 3 bases and the J gene lost 4 bases, with 13 bases spanning the gap. CDR3 bases: TGTGCCAGCAGTTTTCGACGGGGAGAGAATCAGCCCCAGCATTTT. It specifies CASSFRRGENQPQHF.

J is TRBJ2-5 and V is TRBV5-5, with a tentative D call TRBD2 (6 bases). Germline CDR1 is SGHKS and CDR2 is YYEKEE (reference sequence). The CDR3 contains 15 residues. V lost 6 bases and J lost 4, with 19 bases in between. CDR3 loop: CASTPPDGGLETQYF. CDR3 sequence (DNA): TGTGCCAGCACCCCACCGGACGGGGGTCTAGAGACCCAGTACTTC.

V gene TRBV3-1 (or the pseudogene TRBV3-2) combines with J gene TRBJ2-1; possible D gene TRBD2, 6 bases. CDR1 is LGHDT, CDR2 YNNKEL, per germline (reference sequence). The CDR3 sequence is 15 residues long. V lost 2 bases, J lost 0 bases, and 8 bases lay in between. CDR3 loop: CASSQTGSSYNEQFF. The CDR3 bases are TGTGCCAGCAGCCAAACCGGGAGCTCCTACAATGAGCAGTTCTTC.

The gene calls are TRBV18 and TRBJ1-1; tentatively, D is TRBD1 (5 bases). This CDR3 is 15 amino acids long. The V end lost 3 bases, the J end lost 4 bases, and 15 bases lay between the germline ends. CDR1 and CDR2 from the germline V gene are KGHSH and LQKENI. The CDR3 DNA sequence: TGTGCCAGCTCACCCCCTGGGTTGGGGGGCACTGAAGCTTTCTTT. Encoded protein: CASSPPGLGGTEAFF.